Presented here are 8 T cell receptor beta chains from one specimen sequenced in a study of Graves' ophthalmopathy and Graves' hyperthyroidism. Amplified TCR beta CDR3 regions were obtained using RNA transcripts as template. The authors performed first-round RT-PCR with HTBI primers and then a second-round multiplex PCR. TCRdb re-analysed the multiplex PCR reads in MiXCR, keeping a single row per CDR3 protein. The data show about 480,000 distinct CDR3 sequences, about 15% seen once. Sequencing input: blood. These TCRs come from a woman aged 25 to 39 with Graves' ophthalmopathy.

This clonotype showed up many times. The chain employs TRBV12-3 or TRBV12-4 and TRBJ1-1; D is unresolved. Trimming took 6 bases from V and 4 from J, leaving 9 bases between them. This CDR3 comprises 12 residues. CDR3 amino acids: CASRPDFTEAFF. CDR3 bases: TGTGCCAGCAGGCCGGACTTCACTGAAGCTTTCTTT.

The table lists this clonotype with many counts. The chain recombines TRBV12-5 with TRBJ1-1; a possible D gene is TRBD1 (6 bases). CDR1 and CDR2 from the germline V gene are LGHNT and FRNRAP. V was pared by 1 base and J by 1 base, with 16 bases between. The CDR3 has 17 residues. This CDR3 reads CASGLGTGTQGNTEAFF. CDR3 coding DNA: TGTGCTAGTGGTTTGGGAACCGGGACACAGGGGAACACTGAAGCTTTCTTT.

This clonotype was counted at least ten times. This chain links TRBV30 with TRBJ1-6, with D perhaps TRBD1 (6 bases). Trimming cost V 7 bases and J 6 bases, with 13 bases left between them. The CDR3 is 13 residues long. Germline V lookup: CDR1 GTSNPN, CDR2 SVGIG (reference sequence). The CDR3 region is CAFLGQTNSPLHF. The CDR3 DNA reads as TGTGCCTTCCTAGGACAGACTAATTCACCCCTCCACTTT.

Turning to this clonotype: At one end, the junction sequence differs from germline, possibly due to a read error. The CDR3 protein is CASSYVGLIVSGSNVLTF. As DNA, the CDR3 is TGTGCCAGCAGTTACGTAGGACTTATTGTCTCTGGGTCCAACGTGCTGACTTTC. The V gene is TRBV6-2 or TRBV6-3, the J gene TRBJ2-6; D may be TRBD2 (5 bases). In germline, CDR1 is MNHEY, CDR2 SVGEGT. The CDR3 spans 18 residues.

This clonotype was detected a few times. V and J are TRBV4-2 and TRBJ1-6; 7 bases map to TRBD1. The germline V gene has CDR1 LGHNA and CDR2 YNFKEQ. With 2 bases clipped from V and 1 base from J, the junction kept 14 bases outside the gene matches. CDR3 length: 20 amino acids. Written as DNA, the CDR3 is TGTGCCAGCAGCCAAACCGCCAGGGGGGGTCCGAGGTCCTATAATTCACCCCTCCACTTT. Encoded protein: CASSQTARGGPRSYNSPLHF.

Only a few counts were recorded for this clonotype. The chain is built from TRBV20-1 and TRBJ2-7; 13 nucleotides agree with TRBD2. The CDR3 runs 14 residues. From germline, CDR1 is DFQATT and CDR2 SNEGSKA (reference sequence). Germline trimming cut 5 bases from V and 7 bases from J; bases unmatched to any gene: 8. Written as DNA, the CDR3 is TGCAGTGCTGATGGACTAGCGGGGGCTGATGAGCAGTACTTC. Translation: CSADGLAGADEQYF.

This clonotype showed up just once. The chain combines TRBV28 with TRBJ1-2, with TRBD1 matching 7 bases. Germline V gene data show CDR1 as MDHEN and CDR2 as SYDVKM. V was pared by 8 bases and J by 4 bases, with 13 bases of the junction left unmatched. The CDR3 has 15 residues. The CDR3 region is CASLGGQANFYGYTF. The CDR3 DNA is TGTGCCAGCTTGGGTGGACAGGCTAACTTCTATGGCTACACCTTC.

J is TRBJ2-7 and V is TRBV2; 10 bases agree with TRBD2. After removal of 2 bases from V and 3 bases from J, the junction contained 4 bases not matched to a gene. The CDR3 consists of 15 residues. The germline gives CDR1 SNHLY, CDR2 FYNNEI. CDR3 sequence: CASSEMTSGRYEQYF. In DNA, the CDR3 is TGTGCCAGCAGTGAAATGACTAGCGGGCGCTACGAGCAGTACTTC.